This record covers a single T cell receptor beta chain. The antigen is undetermined. J lost 4 bases, V lost 4 bases, and 4 bases had no gene match. The CDR3 consists of 15 residues. From germline, CDR1 is MNHNY and CDR2 SVGAGI (reference sequence). This entry comes from a study of cytomegalovirus exposure and HLA in healthy donors. The wider study: Tens of millions of unique TCRs from HLA-typed donors made up an early data release. Membership in the Caucasian-associated ancestry cluster was found for around four fifths of 350 to 450 genotyped donors.

Use of 60 Vbeta and 13 Jbeta primers characterized the PCR. Sequencing was performed with immunoSEQ multiplex PCR; in TCRdb, only in-frame clones are kept and a portion is missing. The data hold around 160,000 clones, with 65% to 80% observed a single time. Study conclusions and caveats: Exclusion as indistinguishable affected some V segments, including TRBV6-2 and TRBV6-3.

The sequencing input was PBMCs. The TCR sequence derives from a man aged 40-50 years in good health and CMV-seropositive. The genes are TRBV6-6 and TRBJ1-3; 10 nucleotides align to TRBD1. The CDR3: CASSSTGGSGNTIYF. The CDR3 DNA reads TGTGCCAGCAGTTCGACAGGGGGCTCGGGAAACACCATATATTTT.